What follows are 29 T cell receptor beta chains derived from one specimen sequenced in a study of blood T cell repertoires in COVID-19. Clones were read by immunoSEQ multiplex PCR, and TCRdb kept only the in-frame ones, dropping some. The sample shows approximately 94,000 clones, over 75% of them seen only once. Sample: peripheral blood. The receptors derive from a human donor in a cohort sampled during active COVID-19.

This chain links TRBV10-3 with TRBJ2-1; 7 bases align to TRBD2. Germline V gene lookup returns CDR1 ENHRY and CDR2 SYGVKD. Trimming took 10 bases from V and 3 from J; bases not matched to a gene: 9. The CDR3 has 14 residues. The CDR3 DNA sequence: TGTGCCACCATCCGGGACTATAGCTACAATGAGCAGTTCTTC. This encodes CATIRDYSYNEQFF.

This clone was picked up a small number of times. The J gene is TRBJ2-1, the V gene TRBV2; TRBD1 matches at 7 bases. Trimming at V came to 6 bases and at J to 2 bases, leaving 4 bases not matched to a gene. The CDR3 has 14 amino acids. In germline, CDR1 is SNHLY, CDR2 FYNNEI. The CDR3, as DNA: TGTGCCAGCAGCCGACAGGGTCCCTACAATGAGCAGTTCTTC. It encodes CASSRQGPYNEQFF.

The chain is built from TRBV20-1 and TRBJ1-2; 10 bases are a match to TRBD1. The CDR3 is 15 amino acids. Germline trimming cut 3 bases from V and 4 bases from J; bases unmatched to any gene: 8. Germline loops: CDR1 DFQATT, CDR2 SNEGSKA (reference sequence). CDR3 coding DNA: TGCAGTGCTAGTGGGACAGGGGATTCGCTCTATGGCTACACCTTC. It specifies CSASGTGDSLYGYTF.

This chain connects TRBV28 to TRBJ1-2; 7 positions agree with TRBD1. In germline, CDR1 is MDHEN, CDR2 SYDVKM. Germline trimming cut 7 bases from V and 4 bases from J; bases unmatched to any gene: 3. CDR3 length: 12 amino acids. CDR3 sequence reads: CASKEGAYGYTF. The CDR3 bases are TGTGCCAGCAAGGAGGGGGCCTATGGCTACACCTTC.

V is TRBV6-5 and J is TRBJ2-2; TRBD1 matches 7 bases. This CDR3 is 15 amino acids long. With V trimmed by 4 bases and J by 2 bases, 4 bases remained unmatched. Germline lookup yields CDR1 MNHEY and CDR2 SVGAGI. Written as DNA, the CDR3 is TGTGCCAGCAGTTCGACAGGGATTAACACCGGGGAGCTGTTTTTT. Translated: CASSSTGINTGELFF.

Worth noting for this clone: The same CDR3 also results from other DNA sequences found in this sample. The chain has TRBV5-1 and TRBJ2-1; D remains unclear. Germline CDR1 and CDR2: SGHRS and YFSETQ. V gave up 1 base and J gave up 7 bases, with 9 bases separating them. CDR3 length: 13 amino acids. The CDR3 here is CASSLYSPNEQFF. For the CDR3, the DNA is TGCGCCAGCAGCTTGTACAGCCCTAATGAGCAGTTCTTC.

For the CDR3, the DNA is TGTGCCAGCAGCCCCGGACTAGCGGGAGGGCCGGGTGAGCAGTTCTTC. It is translated as CASSPGLAGGPGEQFF. The V and J genes are TRBV5-4 and TRBJ2-1; 15 bases are a match to TRBD2. This CDR3 has 16 amino acids. V dropped 4 bases and J dropped 9; count of bases not matched to a gene: 8. The germline V gene encodes CDR1 SGHNT and CDR2 YYREEE (reference sequence). The full variable domain, with the rest looked up from reference TRBV5-4 and TRBJ2-1, is ETGVTQSPTHLIKTRGQQVTLRCSSQSGHNTVSWYQQALGQGPQFIFQYYREEENGRGNFPPRFSGLQFPNYSSELNVNALELDDSALYLCASSPGLAGGPGEQFFGPGTRLTVL.

CDR3: CASSHPIQTYNEQFF. The CDR3 coding sequence is TGTGCCAGCAGCCACCCAATACAAACCTACAATGAGCAGTTCTTC. The V call is TRBV5-8, the J call TRBJ2-1; D not certain. Germline assignment: CDR1 SGHTS and CDR2 YDEGEE. The V end lost 4 bases, the J end lost 2 bases, and 13 bases lay between the germline ends. The CDR3 length is 15 residues.

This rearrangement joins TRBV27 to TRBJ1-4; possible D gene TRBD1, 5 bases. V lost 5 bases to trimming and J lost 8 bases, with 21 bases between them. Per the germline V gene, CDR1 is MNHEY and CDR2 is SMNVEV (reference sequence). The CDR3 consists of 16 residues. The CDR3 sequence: CASSPPRAGLGEKLFF. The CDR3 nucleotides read TGTGCCAGCAGTCCTCCCCGGGCAGGGCTGGGGGAAAAACTGTTTTTT.

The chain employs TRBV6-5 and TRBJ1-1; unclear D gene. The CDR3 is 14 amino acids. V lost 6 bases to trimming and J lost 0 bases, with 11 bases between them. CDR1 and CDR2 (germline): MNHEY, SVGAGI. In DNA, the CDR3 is TGTGCCAGCAGACGCGGACTGCTGAACACTGAAGCTTTCTTT. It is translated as CASRRGLLNTEAFF.

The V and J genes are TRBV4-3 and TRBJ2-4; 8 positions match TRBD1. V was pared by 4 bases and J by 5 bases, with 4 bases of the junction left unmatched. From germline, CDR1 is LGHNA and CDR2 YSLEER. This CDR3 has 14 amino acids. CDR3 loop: CASSPGQGENIQYF. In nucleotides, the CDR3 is TGCGCCAGCAGCCCAGGACAGGGCGAAAACATTCAGTACTTC.

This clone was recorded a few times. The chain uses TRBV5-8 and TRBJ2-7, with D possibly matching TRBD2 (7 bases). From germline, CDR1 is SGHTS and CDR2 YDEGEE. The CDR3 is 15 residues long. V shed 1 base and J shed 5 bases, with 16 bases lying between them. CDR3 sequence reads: CASSLLGGGKNEQYF. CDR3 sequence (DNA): TGTGCCAGCAGCTTGCTCGGCGGGGGCAAGAACGAGCAGTACTTC. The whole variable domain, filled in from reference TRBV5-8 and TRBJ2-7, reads EAGVTQSPTHLIKTRGQQATLRCSPISGHTSVYWYQQALGLGLQFLLWYDEGEERNRGNFPPRFSGRQFPNYSSELNVNALELEDSALYLCASSLLGGGKNEQYFGPGTRLTVT.

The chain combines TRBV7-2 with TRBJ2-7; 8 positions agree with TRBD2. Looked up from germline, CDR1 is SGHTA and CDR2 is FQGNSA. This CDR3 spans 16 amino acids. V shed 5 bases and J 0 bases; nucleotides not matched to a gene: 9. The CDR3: CASSQQAGVSSYEQYF. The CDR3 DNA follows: TGTGCCAGCAGCCAACAAGCGGGAGTAAGCTCCTACGAGCAGTACTTC.

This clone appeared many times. CDR3 coding DNA: TGTGCCAGCAGTTACTCTAGTAGGGGCCCGTACCAAGAGACCCAGTACTTC. The encoded protein is CASSYSSRGPYQETQYF. This chain links TRBV6-2 or TRBV6-3 with TRBJ2-5; weak D call: TRBD1 (5 bases). The V end lost 0 bases, the J end lost 0 bases, and 14 bases lay between the germline ends. Germline CDR1 is MNHEY and CDR2 is SVGEGT. The CDR3 totals 17 residues.

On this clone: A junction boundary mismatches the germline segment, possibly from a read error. The CDR3 is CASSQDRVSLLF. CDR3 DNA: TGCGCCAGCAGCCAGGACAGGGTTTCACTCCTATTC. V and J are TRBV4-3 and TRBJ1-2, with 8 bases that match TRBD1. CDR1 and CDR2 (germline): LGHNA, YSLEER. The CDR3 runs to 12 residues.

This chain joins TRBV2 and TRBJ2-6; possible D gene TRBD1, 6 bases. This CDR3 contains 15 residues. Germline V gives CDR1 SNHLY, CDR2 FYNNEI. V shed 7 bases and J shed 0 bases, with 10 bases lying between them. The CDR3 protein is CASTARGSGANVLTF. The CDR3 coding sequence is TGTGCCAGCACGGCCAGGGGCTCTGGGGCCAACGTCCTGACTTTC.

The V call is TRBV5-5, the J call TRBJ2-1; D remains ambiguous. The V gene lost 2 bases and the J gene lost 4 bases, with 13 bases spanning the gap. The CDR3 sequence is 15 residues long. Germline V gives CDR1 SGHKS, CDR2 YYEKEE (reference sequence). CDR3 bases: TGTGCCAGCAGCTTTGGATTCGACACATACAATGAGCAGTTCTTC. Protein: CASSFGFDTYNEQFF. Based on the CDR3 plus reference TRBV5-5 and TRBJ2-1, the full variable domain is DAGVTQSPTHLIKTRGQQVTLRCSPISGHKSVSWYQQVLGQGPQFIFQYYEKEERGRGNFPDRFSARQFPNYSSELNVNALLLGDSALYLCASSFGFDTYNEQFFGPGTRLTVL.

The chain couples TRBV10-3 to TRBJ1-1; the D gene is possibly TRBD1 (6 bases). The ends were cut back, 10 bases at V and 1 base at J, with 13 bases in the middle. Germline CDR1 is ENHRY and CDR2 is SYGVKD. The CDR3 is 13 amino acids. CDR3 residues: CATQGGGNTEAFF. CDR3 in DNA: TGTGCCACCCAAGGGGGGGGGAACACTGAAGCTTTCTTT.

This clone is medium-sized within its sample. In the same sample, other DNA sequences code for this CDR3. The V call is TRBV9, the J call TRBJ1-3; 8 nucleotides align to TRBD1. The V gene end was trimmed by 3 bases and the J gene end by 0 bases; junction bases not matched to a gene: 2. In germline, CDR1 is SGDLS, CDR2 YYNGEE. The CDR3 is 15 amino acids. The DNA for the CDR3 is TGTGCCAGCAGCGGGACAGGGAACTCTGGAAACACCATATATTTT. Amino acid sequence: CASSGTGNSGNTIYF.

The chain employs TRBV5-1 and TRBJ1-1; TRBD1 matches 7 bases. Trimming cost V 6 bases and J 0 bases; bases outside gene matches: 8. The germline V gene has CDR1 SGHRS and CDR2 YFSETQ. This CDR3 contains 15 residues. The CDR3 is CASNRGVGLNTEAFF. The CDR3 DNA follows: TGCGCCAGCAACAGGGGCGTGGGTTTGAACACTGAAGCTTTCTTT.

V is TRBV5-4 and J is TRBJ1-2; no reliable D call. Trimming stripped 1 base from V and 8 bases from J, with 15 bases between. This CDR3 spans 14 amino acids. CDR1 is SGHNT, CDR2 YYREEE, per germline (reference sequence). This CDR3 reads CASSLLQAPGGYTF. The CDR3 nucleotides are TGTGCCAGCAGCTTGTTGCAGGCTCCTGGCGGCTACACCTTC.

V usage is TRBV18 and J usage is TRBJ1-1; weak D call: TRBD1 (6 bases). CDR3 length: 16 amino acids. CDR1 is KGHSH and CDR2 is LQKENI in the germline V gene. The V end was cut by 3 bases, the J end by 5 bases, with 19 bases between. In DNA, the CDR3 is TGTGCCAGCTCACCGGGGGGGCTTAGATTGGGAACTGAAGCTTTCTTT. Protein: CASSPGGLRLGTEAFF.

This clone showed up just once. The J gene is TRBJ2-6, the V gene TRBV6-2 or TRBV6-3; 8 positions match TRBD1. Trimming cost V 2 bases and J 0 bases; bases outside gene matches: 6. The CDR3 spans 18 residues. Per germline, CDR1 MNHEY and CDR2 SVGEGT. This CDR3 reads CASSYGQGGSSGANVLTF. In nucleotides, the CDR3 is TGTGCCAGCAGTTACGGACAGGGTGGTAGCTCTGGGGCCAACGTCCTGACTTTC.

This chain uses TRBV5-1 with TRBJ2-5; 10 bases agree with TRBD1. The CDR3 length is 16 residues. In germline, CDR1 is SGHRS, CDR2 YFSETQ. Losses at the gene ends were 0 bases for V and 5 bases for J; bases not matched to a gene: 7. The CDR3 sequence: CASSLVGTGVSETQYF. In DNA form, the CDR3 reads TGCGCCAGCAGCTTGGTTGGGACAGGGGTTTCCGAGACCCAGTACTTC.

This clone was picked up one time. This chain's CDR3 is CASSLEGRGVQETQYF. In DNA, the CDR3 is TGTGCCAGCAGCTTAGAAGGGAGGGGGGTCCAAGAGACCCAGTACTTC. The chain links TRBV11-2 to TRBJ2-5, with D possibly TRBD2 on 7 matching bases. The CDR3 runs to 16 residues. Looked up from germline, CDR1 is SGHAT and CDR2 is FQNNGV. The V end was cut by 0 bases, the J end by 1 base, with 12 bases between.

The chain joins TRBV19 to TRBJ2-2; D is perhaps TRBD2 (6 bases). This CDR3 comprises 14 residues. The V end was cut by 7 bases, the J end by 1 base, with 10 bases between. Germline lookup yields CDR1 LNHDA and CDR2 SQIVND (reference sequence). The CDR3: CASKSGRNTGELFF. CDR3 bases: TGTGCCAGTAAGTCCGGGAGGAACACCGGGGAGCTGTTTTTT. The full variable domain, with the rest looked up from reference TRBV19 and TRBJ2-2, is DGGITQSPKYLFRKEGQNVTLSCEQNLNHDAMYWYRQDPGQGLRLIYYSQIVNDFQKGDIAEGYSVSREKKESFPLTVTSAQKNPTAFYLCASKSGRNTGELFFGEGSRLTVL.

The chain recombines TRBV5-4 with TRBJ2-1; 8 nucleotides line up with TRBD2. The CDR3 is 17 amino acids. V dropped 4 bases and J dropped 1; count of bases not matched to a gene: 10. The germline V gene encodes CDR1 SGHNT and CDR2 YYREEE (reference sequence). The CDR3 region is CASSIPGGGRSYNEQFF. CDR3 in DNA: TGTGCCAGCAGCATCCCGGGGGGCGGGAGGTCCTACAATGAGCAGTTCTTC.

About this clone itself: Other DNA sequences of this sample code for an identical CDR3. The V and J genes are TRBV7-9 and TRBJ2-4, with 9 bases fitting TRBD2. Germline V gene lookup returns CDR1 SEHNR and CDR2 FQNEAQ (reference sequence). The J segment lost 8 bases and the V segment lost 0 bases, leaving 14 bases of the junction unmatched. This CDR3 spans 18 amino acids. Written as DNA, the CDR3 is TGTGCCAGCAGCTTAGCGGGGGTGCGGCGGGGGGGCCGGGACATTCAGTACTTC. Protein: CASSLAGVRRGGRDIQYF. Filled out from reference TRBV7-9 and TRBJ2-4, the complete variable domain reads DTGVSQNPRHKITKRGQNVTFRCDPISEHNRLYWYRQTLGQGPEFLTYFQNEAQLEKSRLLSDRFSAERPKGSFSTLEIQRTEQGDSAMYLCASSLAGVRRGGRDIQYFGAGTRLSVL.

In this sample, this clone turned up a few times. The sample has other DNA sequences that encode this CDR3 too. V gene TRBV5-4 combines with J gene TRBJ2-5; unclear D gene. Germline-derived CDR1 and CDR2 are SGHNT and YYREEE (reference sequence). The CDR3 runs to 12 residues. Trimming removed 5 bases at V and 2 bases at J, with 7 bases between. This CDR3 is CASSLAQETQYF. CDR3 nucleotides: TGTGCCAGCAGTTTAGCTCAAGAGACCCAGTACTTC. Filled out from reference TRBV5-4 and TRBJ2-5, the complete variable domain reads ETGVTQSPTHLIKTRGQQVTLRCSSQSGHNTVSWYQQALGQGPQFIFQYYREEENGRGNFPPRFSGLQFPNYSSELNVNALELDDSALYLCASSLAQETQYFGPGTRLLVL.